A selection of T cell receptor beta chains follows, all from one sample in a study of cytomegalovirus exposure and HLA in healthy donors. Generated by immunoSEQ multiplex PCR, the TCRdb table keeps only in-frame clones and is missing some. Among nearly 110,000 clones listed, 75% were seen once. Sequences were obtained from PBMCs. These receptors were obtained from a male donor in good health and CMV-seropositive. CDR3s include the opening cysteine and the closing phenylalanine or tryptophan. A D gene is named only where the DNA matches it firmly. Some rows have no size entry. The others give once, few or many, or a class for an expanded clone.

j_call v_call clone_size d_call cdr3_aa cdr3_nt
TRBJ2-1 TRBV2 few TRBD1 CASLYSGTGNNEQFF TGTGCCAGCCTTTACTCCGGGACAGGGAACAATGAGCAGTTCTTC
TRBJ2-7 TRBV18 - - CASSPRSPAYEQYF TGTGCCAGCTCACCACGGAGCCCCGCCTACGAGCAGTACTTC
TRBJ2-4 TRBV30 - - CAWSVPQGWNIQYF TGTGCCTGGAGTGTACCCCAGGGATGGAACATTCAGTACTTC
TRBJ2-7 TRBV25-1 - TRBD1 CASSYGAPTGTGSYEQYF TGTGCCAGCAGTTACGGGGCCCCGACCGGGACAGGCTCCTACGAGCAGTACTTC
TRBJ1-2 TRBV6-5 - TRBD1 CASSYVTGQGCGYTF TGTGCCAGCAGCTACGTGACGGGACAGGGCTGCGGCTACACCTTC
TRBJ1-6 TRBV2 - - CATVSSYNSPLHF TGTGCCACCGTGAGCTCCTATAATTCACCCCTCCACTTT
TRBJ2-7 TRBV5-5 - TRBD1 CASGKRGQALYEQYF TGTGCCAGCGGGAAGAGGGGACAGGCGCTCTACGAGCAGTACTTC
TRBJ1-4 TRBV5-4 once TRBD1 CASSRQTGGSEKLFF TGTGCCAGCAGCCGACAGACAGGGGGCAGCGAAAAACTGTTTTTT
TRBJ2-7 TRBV7-9 - - CASSLPGETYEQYF TGTGCCAGCAGCTTACCAGGGGAGACCTACGAGCAGTACTTC
TRBJ2-1 TRBV5-4 - TRBD1 CASSPPGQGRNEQFF TGTGCCAGCAGCCCCCCGGGACAGGGACGCAATGAGCAGTTCTTC
TRBJ1-1 TRBV19 once - CASILGAGTEAFF TGTGCCAGTATTCTGGGGGCTGGAACTGAAGCTTTCTTT
TRBJ1-1 TRBV7-9 few TRBD1 CASSLMAQGGTEAFF TGTGCCAGCAGCTTAATGGCCCAGGGGGGCACTGAAGCTTTCTTT
TRBJ2-1 TRBV29-1 - TRBD2 CSVWSSGSSYNEQFF TGCAGCGTTTGGTCGAGCGGGAGCTCCTACAATGAGCAGTTCTTC